This entry lists 9 T cell receptor beta chains sequenced from one sample in a study of T cell responses to AZD1222 COVID-19 vaccine. TCRdb keeps only in-frame clones here, not all; method: immunoSEQ multiplex PCR. Of about 120,000 clones in the sample, approximately 86% were seen once. Sequenced here: peripheral blood, sampled 28 days after the second AZD1222 dose. The receptor source for this set is an adult who received the AZD1222 COVID-19 vaccine.

This chain joins TRBV29-1 and TRBJ2-7; possibly TRBD1 for D (6 bases). Trimming cost V 6 bases and J 6 bases, with 21 bases left between them. CDR1 and CDR2 from the germline V gene are SQVTM and ANQGSEA. The CDR3 spans 14 residues. The CDR3 spells CSVALTGADTEQYF. The CDR3, as DNA: TGCAGCGTCGCGCTGACAGGCGCAGACACCGAGCAGTACTTC.

The chain joins TRBV18 to TRBJ1-5; maybe TRBD1 (6 bases). The CDR3 consists of 15 residues. Trimming took 3 bases from V and 3 from J, leaving 12 bases between them. CDR1 and CDR2 (germline): KGHSH, LQKENI. Here the CDR3 reads CASSPAGGHNQPQHF. The CDR3 DNA follows: TGTGCCAGCTCACCTGCGGGGGGACACAATCAGCCCCAGCATTTT. Complete variable domain (other parts from reference TRBV18 and TRBJ1-5): NAGVMQNPRHLVRRRGQEARLRCSPMKGHSHVYWYRQLPEEGLKFMVYLQKENIIDESGMPKERFSAEFPKEGPSILRIQQVVRGDSAAYFCASSPAGGHNQPQHFGDGTRLSIL.

The chain is built from TRBV6-5 and TRBJ1-1; D is unresolved. Germline-derived CDR1 and CDR2 are MNHEY and SVGAGI. Trimming left V 2 bases short and J 5 bases short, with 9 bases between. This CDR3 contains 13 residues. CDR3: CASSYEGRTEAFF. The DNA for the CDR3 is TGTGCCAGCAGTTACGAGGGAAGGACTGAAGCTTTCTTT.

The chain combines TRBV28 with TRBJ1-1; possible D gene TRBD1, 6 bases. The CDR3 length is 12 residues. CDR1 and CDR2 from the germline V gene are MDHEN and SYDVKM. V was clipped by 6 bases and J by 10 bases, with 15 bases between them. The CDR3 reads CASSRTVHGAFF. DNA of the CDR3: TGTGCCAGCAGCCGGACAGTCCACGGAGCTTTCTTT.

A few counts support this clone. The chain recombines TRBV3-1 (or the pseudogene TRBV3-2) with TRBJ2-3, with D uncertain. V lost 4 bases, J lost 8 bases, and 13 bases lay in between. Germline assignment: CDR1 LGHDT and CDR2 YNNKEL (reference sequence). The length of the CDR3 is 13 residues. Written as DNA, the CDR3 is TGTGCCAGCAGCCCGTCGGGCCCCGGTACGCAGTATTTT. Protein sequence: CASSPSGPGTQYF.

This chain connects TRBV30 to TRBJ1-5; D uncertain. Germline assignment: CDR1 GTSNPN and CDR2 SVGIG (reference sequence). The CDR3 has 14 residues. The V end was cut by 5 bases, the J end by 0 bases, with 11 bases between. This chain's CDR3 is CAWARTFSNQPQHF. The CDR3 DNA reads TGTGCCTGGGCAAGGACCTTTAGCAATCAGCCCCAGCATTTT.

The V and J genes are TRBV5-1 and TRBJ2-1; 13 bases agree with TRBD2. Germline values: CDR1 SGHRS, CDR2 YFSETQ. The V gene end was trimmed by 3 bases and the J gene end by 10 bases; junction bases not matched to a gene: 1. CDR3 length equals 13 residues. As DNA, the CDR3 is TGCGCCAGCAGCTCGGGACTAGCGGGGGAGCAGTTCTTC. Amino acid sequence: CASSSGLAGEQFF.

The rearrangement joins TRBV5-1 to TRBJ2-1, with a weak D call TRBD1 (5 bases). Trimming pared 1 base from V and 4 bases from J, leaving 6 bases between. CDR3 length equals 13 residues. The germline V gene has CDR1 SGHRS and CDR2 YFSETQ. CDR3 in DNA: TGCGCCAGCAGCTTGAGACAGTACAATGAGCAGTTCTTC. Protein: CASSLRQYNEQFF.

This chain uses TRBV2 with TRBJ1-5; a possible D gene is TRBD1 (5 bases). Trimming shortened V by 7 bases and J by 5 bases, and 12 bases separated the two germline ends. Per the germline V gene, CDR1 is SNHLY and CDR2 is FYNNEI. This CDR3 region has 13 residues. The CDR3 DNA follows: TGTGCCAGCAAGTGGCAGGGCGATCAGCCCCAGCATTTT. Its protein is CASKWQGDQPQHF.